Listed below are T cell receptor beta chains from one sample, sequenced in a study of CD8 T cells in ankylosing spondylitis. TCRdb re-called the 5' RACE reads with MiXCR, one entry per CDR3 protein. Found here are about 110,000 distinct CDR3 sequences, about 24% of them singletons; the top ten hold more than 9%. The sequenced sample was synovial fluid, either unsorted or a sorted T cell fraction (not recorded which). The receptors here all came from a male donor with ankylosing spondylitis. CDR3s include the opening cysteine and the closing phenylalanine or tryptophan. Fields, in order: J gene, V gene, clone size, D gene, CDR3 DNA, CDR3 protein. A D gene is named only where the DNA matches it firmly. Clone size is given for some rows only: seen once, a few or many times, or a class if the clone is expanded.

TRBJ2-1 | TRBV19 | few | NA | TGTGCCAGTAAGTGGGGCTACAATGAGCAGTTCTTC | CASKWGYNEQFF
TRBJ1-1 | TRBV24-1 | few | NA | TGTGCCACCAGTGATTCAACAGCCATGAACACTGAAGCTTTCTTT | CATSDSTAMNTEAFF
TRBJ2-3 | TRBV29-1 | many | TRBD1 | TGCAGCGTGGGACAGGGGACGCAGTATTTT | CSVGQGTQYF
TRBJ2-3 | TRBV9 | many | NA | TGTGCCAGCAGCGTAGTCACAGATACGCAGTATTTT | CASSVVTDTQYF
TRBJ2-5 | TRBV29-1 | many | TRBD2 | TGCAGCGTTGAAGGTAGCGGGGGTTTCGGTGGGACCCAGTACTTC | CSVEGSGGFGGTQYF
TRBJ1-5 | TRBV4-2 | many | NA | TGTGCCAGCAGCCCCACAGGGAGGAATCAGCCCCAGCATTTT | CASSPTGRNQPQHF
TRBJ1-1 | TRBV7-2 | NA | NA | TGTGCCAGCAGCTTAGATCCCAGTACGTCGTACACTGAAGCTTTCTTT | CASSLDPSTSYTEAFF
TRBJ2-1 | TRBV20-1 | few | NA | TGCAGTGCTAGCTCGCCTAGCGCCGTCTCCTACAATGAGCAGTTCTTC | CSASSPSAVSYNEQFF
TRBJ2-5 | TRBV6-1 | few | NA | TGTGCCAGCACCCAGGGGGTGGTAGCGGGATCAGAGACCCAGTACTTC | CASTQGVVAGSETQYF
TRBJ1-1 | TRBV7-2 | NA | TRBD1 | TGTGCCAGCAGCGATCTGACAGGGCGGGCTGAAGCTTTCTTT | CASSDLTGRAEAFF
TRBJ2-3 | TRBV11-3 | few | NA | TGTGCCAGCAGCTTAGGGTCAGACACAGATACGCAGTATTTT | CASSLGSDTDTQYF
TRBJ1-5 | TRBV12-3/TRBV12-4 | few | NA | TGTGCCAGCAGTTTGGGGGAGCCCCAGCATTTT | CASSLGEPQHF
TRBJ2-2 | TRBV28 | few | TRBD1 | TGTGCCAGCAGAACAGACAGGGGGCAAGGCACCGGGGAGCTGTTTTTT | CASRTDRGQGTGELFF
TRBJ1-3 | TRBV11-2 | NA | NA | TGTGCCAGCAGCTATACAGGATCCTCTGGAAACACCATATATTTT | CASSYTGSSGNTIYF
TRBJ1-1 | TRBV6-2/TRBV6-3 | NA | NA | TGTGCCAGCAGGACTCGACAGAACACTGAAGCTTTCTTT | CASRTRQNTEAFF
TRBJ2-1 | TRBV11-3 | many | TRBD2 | TGTGCCAGCAGCATCACAGCGGGGTCCTACAATGAGCAGTTCTTC | CASSITAGSYNEQFF
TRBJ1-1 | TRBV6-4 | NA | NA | TGTGCCAGCAGTGACGCCCGGACAGCTGGGCGAGCTTTCTTT | CASSDARTAGRAFF
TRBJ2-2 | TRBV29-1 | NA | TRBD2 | TGCAGCGTAGGAACACGGGGAGGGACCGGGGAGCTGTTTTTT | CSVGTRGGTGELFF
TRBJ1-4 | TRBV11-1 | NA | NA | TGTGCCAGCAGCCGAAACCTGGGACACACTTCTACAACTAATGAAAAACTGTTTTTT | CASSRNLGHTSTTNEKLFF
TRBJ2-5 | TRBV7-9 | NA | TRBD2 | TGTGCCAGCAGCCTAAGGACTAGAGAAGAGACCCAGTACTTC | CASSLRTREETQYF
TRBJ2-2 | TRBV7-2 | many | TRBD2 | TGTGCCAGCAAGGGACAAGCGGGAGTATCTACCGGGGAGCTGTTTTTT | CASKGQAGVSTGELFF
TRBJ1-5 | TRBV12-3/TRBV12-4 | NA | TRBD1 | TGTGCCAGCAGTTTTACAGGGGGTTGGAATCAGCCCCAGCATTTT | CASSFTGGWNQPQHF
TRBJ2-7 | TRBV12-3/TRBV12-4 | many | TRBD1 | TGTGCCAGCAGCCCTCTCATAGGACAGGGCTTAACCTACGAGCAGTACTTC | CASSPLIGQGLTYEQYF
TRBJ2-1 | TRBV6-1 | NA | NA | TGTGCCATTATTTTCGGTCCAGCCGTCTCCTACAATGAGCAGTTCTTC | CAIIFGPAVSYNEQFF
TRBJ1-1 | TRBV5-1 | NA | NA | TGCGCCAGCAGCTCGGACAAGAACCTTATGAACACTGAAGCTTTCTTT | CASSSDKNLMNTEAFF
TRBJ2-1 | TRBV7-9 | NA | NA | TGTGCCAGCAGCCCGACAGTATTCTCCTACAATGAGCAGTTCTTC | CASSPTVFSYNEQFF
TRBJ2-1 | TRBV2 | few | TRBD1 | TGTGCCAGCAGGACTGGACAGGACTACAATGAGCAGTTCTTC | CASRTGQDYNEQFF
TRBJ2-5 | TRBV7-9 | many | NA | TGTGCCAGCAGCCAACCTACGGGACCGCAGACCCAGTACTTC | CASSQPTGPQTQYF
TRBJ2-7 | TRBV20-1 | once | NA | TGCAGTGCCCCCCCAGGGGAAGGCTACGAGCAGTACTTC | CSAPPGEGYEQYF
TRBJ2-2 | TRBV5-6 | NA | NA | TGTGCCAGCAGCTTCGGAACAGGACCGAACACCGGGGAGCTGTTTTTT | CASSFGTGPNTGELFF
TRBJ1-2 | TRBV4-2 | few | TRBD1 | TGTGCCAGCAGCCAAGATCCCGGGACAGGGTATGGCTACACCTTC | CASSQDPGTGYGYTF
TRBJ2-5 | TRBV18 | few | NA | TGTGCCAGCTCACCCGCATTGGGTGGAGAGACCCAGTACTTC | CASSPALGGETQYF